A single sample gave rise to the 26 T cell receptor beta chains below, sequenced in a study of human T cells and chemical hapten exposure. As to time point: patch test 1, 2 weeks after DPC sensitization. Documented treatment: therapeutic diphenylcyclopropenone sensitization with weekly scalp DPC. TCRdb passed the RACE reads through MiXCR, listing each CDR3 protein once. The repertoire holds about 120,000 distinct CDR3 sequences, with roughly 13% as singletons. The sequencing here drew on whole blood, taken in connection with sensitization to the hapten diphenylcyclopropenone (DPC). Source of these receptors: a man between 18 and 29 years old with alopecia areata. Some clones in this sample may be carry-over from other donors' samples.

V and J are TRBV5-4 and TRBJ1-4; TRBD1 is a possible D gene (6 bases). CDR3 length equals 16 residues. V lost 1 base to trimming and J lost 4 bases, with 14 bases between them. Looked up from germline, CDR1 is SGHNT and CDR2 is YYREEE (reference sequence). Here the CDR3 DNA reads TGTGCCAGCAGCTTGTACGTCGCCAGGGGTAATGAAAAACTGTTTTTT. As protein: CASSLYVARGNEKLFF.

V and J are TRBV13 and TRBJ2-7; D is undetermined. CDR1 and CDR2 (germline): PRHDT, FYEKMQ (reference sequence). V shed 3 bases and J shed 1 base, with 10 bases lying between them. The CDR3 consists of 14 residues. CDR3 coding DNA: TGTGCCAGCAGCTTTCCCCAGGTTTCCTACGAGCAGTACTTC. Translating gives CASSFPQVSYEQYF.

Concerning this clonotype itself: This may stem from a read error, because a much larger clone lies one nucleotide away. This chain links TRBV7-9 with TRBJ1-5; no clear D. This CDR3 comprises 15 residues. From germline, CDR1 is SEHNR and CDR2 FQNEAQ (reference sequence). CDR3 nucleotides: TGTGCCAGCAGCTTAGCGCTAAATAGCAAACAGCCCCAGCATTTT. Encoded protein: CASSLALNSKQPQHF. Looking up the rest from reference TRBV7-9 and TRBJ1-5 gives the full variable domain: DTGVSQNPRHKITKRGQNVTFRCDPISEHNRLYWYRQTLGQGPEFLTYFQNEAQLEKSRLLSDRFSAERPKGSFSTLEIQRTEQGDSAMYLCASSLALNSKQPQHFGDGTRLSIL.

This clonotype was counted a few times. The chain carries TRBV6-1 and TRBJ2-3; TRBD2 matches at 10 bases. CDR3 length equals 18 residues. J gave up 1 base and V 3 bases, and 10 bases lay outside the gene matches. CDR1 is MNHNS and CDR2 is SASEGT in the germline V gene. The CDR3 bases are TGTGCCAGCAGTGATTCAGTAGCGGGGGGTACTGGCACAGATACGCAGTATTTT. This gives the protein CASSDSVAGGTGTDTQYF.

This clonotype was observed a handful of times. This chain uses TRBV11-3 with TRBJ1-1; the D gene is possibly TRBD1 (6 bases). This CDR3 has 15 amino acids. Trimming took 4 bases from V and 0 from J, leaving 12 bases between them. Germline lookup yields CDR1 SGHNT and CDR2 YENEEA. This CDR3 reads CASSSLGGVNTEAFF. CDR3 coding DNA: TGTGCCAGCAGCTCCCTGGGGGGCGTGAACACTGAAGCTTTCTTT.

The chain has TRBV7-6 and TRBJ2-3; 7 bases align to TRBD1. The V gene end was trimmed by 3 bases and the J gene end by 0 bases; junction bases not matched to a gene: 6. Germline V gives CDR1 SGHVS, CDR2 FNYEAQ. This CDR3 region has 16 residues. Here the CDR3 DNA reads TGTGCCAGCAGCTTGGCCAGGGGACAGAGCACAGATACGCAGTATTTT. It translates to CASSLARGQSTDTQYF. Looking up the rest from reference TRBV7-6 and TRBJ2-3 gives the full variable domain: GAGVSQSPRYKVTKRGQDVALRCDPISGHVSLYWYRQALGQGPEFLTYFNYEAQQDKSGLPNDRFSAERPEGSISTLTIQRTEQRDSAMYRCASSLARGQSTDTQYFGPGTRLTVL.

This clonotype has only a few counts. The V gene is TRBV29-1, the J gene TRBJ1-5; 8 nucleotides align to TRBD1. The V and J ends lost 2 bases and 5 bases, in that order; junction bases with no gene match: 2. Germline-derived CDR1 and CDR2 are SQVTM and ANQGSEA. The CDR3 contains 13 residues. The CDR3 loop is CSVELQGDQPQHF. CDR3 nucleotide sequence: TGCAGCGTTGAACTACAGGGGGATCAGCCCCAGCATTTT.

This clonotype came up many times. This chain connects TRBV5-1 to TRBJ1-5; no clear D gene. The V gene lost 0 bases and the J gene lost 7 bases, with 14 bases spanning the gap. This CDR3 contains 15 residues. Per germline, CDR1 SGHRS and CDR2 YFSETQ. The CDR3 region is CASSLDAGPEQPQHF. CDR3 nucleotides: TGCGCCAGCAGCTTGGATGCGGGTCCTGAACAGCCCCAGCATTTT.

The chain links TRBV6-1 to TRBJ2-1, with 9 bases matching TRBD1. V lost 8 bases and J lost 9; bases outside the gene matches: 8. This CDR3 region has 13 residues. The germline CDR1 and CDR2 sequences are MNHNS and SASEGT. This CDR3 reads CASRRDREREQFF. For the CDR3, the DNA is TGTGCCAGCCGCCGGGACAGGGAACGTGAGCAGTTCTTC.

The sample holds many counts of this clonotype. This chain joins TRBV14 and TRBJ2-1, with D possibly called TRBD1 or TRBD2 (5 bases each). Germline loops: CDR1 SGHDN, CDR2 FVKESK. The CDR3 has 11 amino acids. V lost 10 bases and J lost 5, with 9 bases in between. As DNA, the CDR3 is TGTGCCACTCGGGACGACAATGAGCAGTTCTTC. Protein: CATRDDNEQFF.

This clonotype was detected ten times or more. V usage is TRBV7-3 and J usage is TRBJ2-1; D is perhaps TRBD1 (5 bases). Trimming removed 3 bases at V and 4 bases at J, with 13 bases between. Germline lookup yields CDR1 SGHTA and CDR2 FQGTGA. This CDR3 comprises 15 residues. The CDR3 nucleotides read TGTGCCAGCAGCTTCCAGGGCAGACAGTACAATGAGCAGTTCTTC. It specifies CASSFQGRQYNEQFF.

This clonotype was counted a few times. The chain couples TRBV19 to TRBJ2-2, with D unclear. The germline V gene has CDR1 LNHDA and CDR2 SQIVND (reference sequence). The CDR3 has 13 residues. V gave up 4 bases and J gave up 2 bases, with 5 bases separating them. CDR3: CASSRTNTGELFF. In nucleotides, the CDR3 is TGTGCCAGTAGTAGGACCAACACCGGGGAGCTGTTTTTT.

The CDR3 DNA reads TGTGCCAGCAGCCAAGCCAAATATGGCTACACCTTC. Amino acids: CASSQAKYGYTF. The chain links TRBV3-1 to TRBJ1-2; D is ambiguous. The CDR3 extends over 12 amino acids. Per the germline V gene, CDR1 is LGHDT and CDR2 is YNNKEL (reference sequence). The ends were cut back, 1 base at V and 5 bases at J, with 5 bases in the middle. The whole variable domain, filled in from reference TRBV3-1 and TRBJ1-2, reads DTAVSQTPKYLVTQMGNDKSIKCEQNLGHDTMYWYKQDSKKFLKIMFSYNNKELIINETVPNRFSPKSPDKAHLNLHINSLELGDSAVYFCASSQAKYGYTFGSGTRLTVV.

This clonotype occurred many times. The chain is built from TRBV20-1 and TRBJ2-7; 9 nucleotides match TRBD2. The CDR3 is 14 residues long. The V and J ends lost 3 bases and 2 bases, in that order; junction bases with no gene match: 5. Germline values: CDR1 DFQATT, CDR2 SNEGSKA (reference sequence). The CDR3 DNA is TGCAGTGCTAGCGAGCGGGGGGCCACCTACGAGCAGTACTTC. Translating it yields CSASERGATYEQYF.

CDR3 protein: CASRSYHEQYV. For the CDR3, the DNA is TGCGCCAGCAGATCCTACCACGAGCAGTACGTC. The chain has TRBV5-1 and TRBJ2-7; D is undetermined. The ends were cut back, 5 bases at V and 5 bases at J, with 8 bases in the middle. CDR3 length equals 11 residues. The germline CDR1 and CDR2 sequences are SGHRS and YFSETQ.

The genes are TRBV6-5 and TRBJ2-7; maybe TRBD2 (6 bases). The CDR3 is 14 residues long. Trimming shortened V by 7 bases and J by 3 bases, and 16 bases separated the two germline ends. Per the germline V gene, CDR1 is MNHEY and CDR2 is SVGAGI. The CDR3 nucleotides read TGTGCCAGCACCCAGACTGGGGGGAACTACGAGCAGTACTTC. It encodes CASTQTGGNYEQYF.

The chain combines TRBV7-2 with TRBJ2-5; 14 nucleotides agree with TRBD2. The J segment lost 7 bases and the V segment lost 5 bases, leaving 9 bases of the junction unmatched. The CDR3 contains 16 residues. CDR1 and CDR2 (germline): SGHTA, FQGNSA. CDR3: CASSLGTSGGPGTQYF. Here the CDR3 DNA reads TGTGCCAGCAGCCTTGGGACTAGCGGGGGCCCGGGGACCCAGTACTTC.

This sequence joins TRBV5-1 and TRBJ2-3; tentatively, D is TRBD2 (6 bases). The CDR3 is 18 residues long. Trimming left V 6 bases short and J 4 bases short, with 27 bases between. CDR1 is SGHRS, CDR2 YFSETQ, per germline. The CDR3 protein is CASTLRQSGTQRPDTQYF. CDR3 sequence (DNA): TGCGCCAGCACTTTGCGCCAATCCGGGACTCAGCGCCCAGATACGCAGTATTTT.

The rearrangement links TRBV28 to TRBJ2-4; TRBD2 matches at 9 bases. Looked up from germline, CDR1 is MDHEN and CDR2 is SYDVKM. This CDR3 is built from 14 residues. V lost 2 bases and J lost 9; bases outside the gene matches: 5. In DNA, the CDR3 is TGTGCCAGCAGTTTACTAGCGGGGTCAGCCATTCAGTACTTC. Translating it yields CASSLLAGSAIQYF.

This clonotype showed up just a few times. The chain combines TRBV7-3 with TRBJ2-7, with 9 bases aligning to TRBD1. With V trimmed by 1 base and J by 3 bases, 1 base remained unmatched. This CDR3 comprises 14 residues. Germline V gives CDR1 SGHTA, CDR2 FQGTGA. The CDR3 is CASSLMGQGYEQYF. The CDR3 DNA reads TGTGCCAGCAGCTTAATGGGACAGGGCTACGAGCAGTACTTC.

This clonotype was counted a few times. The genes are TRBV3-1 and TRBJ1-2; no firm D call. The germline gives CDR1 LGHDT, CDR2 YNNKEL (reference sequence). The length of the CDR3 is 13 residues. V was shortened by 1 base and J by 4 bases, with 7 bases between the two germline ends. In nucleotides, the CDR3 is TGTGCCAGCAGCCAAGCTGGGATCTATGGCTACACCTTC. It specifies CASSQAGIYGYTF. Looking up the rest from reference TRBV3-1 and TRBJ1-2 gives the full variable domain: DTAVSQTPKYLVTQMGNDKSIKCEQNLGHDTMYWYKQDSKKFLKIMFSYNNKELIINETVPNRFSPKSPDKAHLNLHINSLELGDSAVYFCASSQAGIYGYTFGSGTRLTVV.

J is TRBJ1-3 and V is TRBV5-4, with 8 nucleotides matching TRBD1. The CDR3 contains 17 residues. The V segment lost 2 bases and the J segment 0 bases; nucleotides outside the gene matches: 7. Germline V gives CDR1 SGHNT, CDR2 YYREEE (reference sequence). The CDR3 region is CASSLPTGESSGNTIYF. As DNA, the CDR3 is TGTGCCAGCAGCTTACCGACAGGGGAAAGCTCTGGAAACACCATATATTTT.

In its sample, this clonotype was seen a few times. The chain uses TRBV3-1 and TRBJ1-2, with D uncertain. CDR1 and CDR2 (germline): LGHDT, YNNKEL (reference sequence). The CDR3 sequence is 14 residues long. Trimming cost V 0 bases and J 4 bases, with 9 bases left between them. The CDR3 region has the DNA TGTGCCAGCAGCCAAGAAAACAGTCTCTATGGCTACACCTTC. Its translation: CASSQENSLYGYTF.

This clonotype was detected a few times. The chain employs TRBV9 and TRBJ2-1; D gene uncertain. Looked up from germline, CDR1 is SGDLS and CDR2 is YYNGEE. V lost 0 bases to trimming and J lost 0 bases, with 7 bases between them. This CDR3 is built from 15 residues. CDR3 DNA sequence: TGTGCCAGCAGCGTAGTGAGCGTCTCCTACAATGAGCAGTTCTTC. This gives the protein CASSVVSVSYNEQFF.

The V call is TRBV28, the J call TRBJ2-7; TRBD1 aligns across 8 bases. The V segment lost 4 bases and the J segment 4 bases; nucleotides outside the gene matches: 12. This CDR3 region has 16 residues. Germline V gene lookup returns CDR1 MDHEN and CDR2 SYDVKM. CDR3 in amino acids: CASSSLYGTGRYEQYF. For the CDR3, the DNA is TGTGCCAGCAGTTCGCTCTACGGGACAGGACGATACGAGCAGTACTTC.

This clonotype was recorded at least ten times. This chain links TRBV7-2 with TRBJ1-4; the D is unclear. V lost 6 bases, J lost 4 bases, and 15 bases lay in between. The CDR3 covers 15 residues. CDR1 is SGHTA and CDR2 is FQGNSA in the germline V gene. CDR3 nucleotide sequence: TGTGCCAGCAGTGATCCCGAGCGGGGTAATGAAAAACTGTTTTTT. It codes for CASSDPERGNEKLFF.